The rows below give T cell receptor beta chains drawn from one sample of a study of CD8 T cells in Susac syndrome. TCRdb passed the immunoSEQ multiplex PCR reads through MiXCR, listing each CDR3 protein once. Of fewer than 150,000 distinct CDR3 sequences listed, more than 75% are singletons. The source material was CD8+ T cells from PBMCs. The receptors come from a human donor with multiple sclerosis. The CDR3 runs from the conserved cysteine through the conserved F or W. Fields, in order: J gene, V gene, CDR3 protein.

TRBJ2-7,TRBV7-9,CASSLQTTYSYEQYF
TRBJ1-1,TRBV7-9,CASVKGDTEAFF
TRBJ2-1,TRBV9,CASSVAERGNEQFF
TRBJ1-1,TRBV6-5,CASSYSLGTHLEAFF
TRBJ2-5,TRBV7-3,CASSFGGSGETQYF
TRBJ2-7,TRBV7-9,CASSSTGTGKPYEQYF
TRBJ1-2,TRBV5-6,CASSFSRLGRGLYRRHPPRGYTF
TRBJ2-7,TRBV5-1,CASSLLAGGMGEQYF
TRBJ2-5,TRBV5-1,CASGSTGVIQYF
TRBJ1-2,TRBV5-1,CASSFGTGFGYTF
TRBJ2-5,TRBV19,CASTPGDTIQETQYF
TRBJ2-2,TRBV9,CASSDQNTGELFF
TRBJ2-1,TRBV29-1,CSVEAPKWYNEQFF